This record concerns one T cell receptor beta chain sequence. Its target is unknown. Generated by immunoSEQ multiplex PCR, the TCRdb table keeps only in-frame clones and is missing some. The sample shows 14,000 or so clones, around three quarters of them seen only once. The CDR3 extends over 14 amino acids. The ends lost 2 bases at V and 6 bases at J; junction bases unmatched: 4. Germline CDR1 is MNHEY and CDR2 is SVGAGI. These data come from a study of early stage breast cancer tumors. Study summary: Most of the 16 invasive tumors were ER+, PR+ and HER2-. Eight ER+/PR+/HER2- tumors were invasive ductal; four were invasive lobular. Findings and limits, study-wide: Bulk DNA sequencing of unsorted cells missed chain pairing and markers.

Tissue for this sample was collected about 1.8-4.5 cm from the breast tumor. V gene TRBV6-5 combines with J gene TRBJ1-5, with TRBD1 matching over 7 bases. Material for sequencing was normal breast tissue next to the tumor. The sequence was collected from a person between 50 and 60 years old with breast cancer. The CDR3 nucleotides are TGTGCCAGCAGTTACGGGGACAGCCGTCAGCCCCAGCATTTT. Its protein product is CASSYGDSRQPQHF.